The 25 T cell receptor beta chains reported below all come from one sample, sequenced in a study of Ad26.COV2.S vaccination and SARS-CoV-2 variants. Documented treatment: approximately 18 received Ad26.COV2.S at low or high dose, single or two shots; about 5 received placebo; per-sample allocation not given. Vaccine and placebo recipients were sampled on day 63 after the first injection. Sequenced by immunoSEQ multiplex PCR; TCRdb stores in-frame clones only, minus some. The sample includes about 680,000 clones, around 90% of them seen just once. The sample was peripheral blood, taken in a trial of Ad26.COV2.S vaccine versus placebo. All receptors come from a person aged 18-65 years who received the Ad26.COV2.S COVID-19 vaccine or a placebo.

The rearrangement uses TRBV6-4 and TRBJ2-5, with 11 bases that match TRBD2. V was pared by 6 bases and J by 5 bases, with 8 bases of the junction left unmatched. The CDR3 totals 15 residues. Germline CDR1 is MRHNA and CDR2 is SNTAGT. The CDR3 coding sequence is TGTGCCAGCAGCGCGACTAGCGGGATGGGGGAGACCCAGTACTTC. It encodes CASSATSGMGETQYF.

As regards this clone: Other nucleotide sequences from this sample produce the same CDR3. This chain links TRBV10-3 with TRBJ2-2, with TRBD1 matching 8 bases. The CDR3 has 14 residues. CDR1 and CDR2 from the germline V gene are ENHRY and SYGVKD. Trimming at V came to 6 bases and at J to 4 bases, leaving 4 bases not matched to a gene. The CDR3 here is CAISGQGTTGELFF. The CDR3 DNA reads TGTGCCATCAGCGGACAGGGTACCACCGGGGAGCTGTTTTTT.

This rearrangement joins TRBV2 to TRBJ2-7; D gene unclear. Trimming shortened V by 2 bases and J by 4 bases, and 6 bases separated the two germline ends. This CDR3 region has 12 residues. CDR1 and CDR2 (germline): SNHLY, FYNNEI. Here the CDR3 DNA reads TGTGCCAGCAGTGAACAGCAATACGAGCAGTACTTC. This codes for CASSEQQYEQYF.

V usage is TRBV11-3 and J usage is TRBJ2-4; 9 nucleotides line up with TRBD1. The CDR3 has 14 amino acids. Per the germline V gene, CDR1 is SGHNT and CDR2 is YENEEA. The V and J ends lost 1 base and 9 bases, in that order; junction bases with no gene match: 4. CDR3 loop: CASSLGQGVGIQYF. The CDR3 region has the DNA TGTGCCAGCAGCTTAGGACAGGGGGTCGGCATTCAGTACTTC.

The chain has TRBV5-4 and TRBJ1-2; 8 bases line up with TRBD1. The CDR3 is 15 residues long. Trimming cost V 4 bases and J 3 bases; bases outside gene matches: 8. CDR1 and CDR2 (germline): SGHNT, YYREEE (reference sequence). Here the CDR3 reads CASSISTGAHYGYTF. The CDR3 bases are TGTGCCAGCAGCATCTCGACAGGGGCGCACTATGGCTACACCTTC. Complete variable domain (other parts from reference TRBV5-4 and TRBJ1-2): ETGVTQSPTHLIKTRGQQVTLRCSSQSGHNTVSWYQQALGQGPQFIFQYYREEENGRGNFPPRFSGLQFPNYSSELNVNALELDDSALYLCASSISTGAHYGYTFGSGTRLTVV.

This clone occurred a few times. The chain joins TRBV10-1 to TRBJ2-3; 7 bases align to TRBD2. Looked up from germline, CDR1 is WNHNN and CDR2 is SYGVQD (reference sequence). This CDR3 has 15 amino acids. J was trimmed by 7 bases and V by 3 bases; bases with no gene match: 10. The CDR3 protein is CASSEDPGGPNTQYF. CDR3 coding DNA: TGCGCCAGCAGTGAAGACCCGGGAGGACCTAATACGCAGTATTTT.

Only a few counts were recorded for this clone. CDR3 bases: TGCGCCAGCACACGAGGCGGGGAGCTGTTTTTT. It yields the protein CASTRGGELFF. The chain employs TRBV10-2 and TRBJ2-2; D gene ambiguous. The CDR3 length is 11 residues. CDR1 WSHSY and CDR2 SAAADI come from the germline V gene. The V gene lost 7 bases and the J gene lost 7 bases, with 7 bases spanning the gap.

CDR3 in amino acids: CASSLTGEEDTEAFF. CDR3 sequence (DNA): TGTGCCAGCAGTTTGACAGGGGAAGAGGACACTGAAGCTTTCTTT. This chain links TRBV27 with TRBJ1-1; 8 bases match TRBD1. Unmatched junction bases numbered 6, after V lost 3 bases and J lost 3 bases. The germline V gene has CDR1 MNHEY and CDR2 SMNVEV (reference sequence). The CDR3 is made up of 15 amino acids.

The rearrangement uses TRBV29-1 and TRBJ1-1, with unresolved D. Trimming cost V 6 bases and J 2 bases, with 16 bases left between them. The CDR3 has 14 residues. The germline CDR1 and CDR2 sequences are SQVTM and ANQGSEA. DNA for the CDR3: TGCAGCGTCCCCCGCCCAGGAGAAAACACTGAAGCTTTCTTT. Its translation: CSVPRPGENTEAFF.

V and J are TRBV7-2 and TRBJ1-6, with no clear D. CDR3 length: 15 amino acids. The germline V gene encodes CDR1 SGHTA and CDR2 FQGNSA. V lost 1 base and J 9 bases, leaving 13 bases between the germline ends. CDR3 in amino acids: CASSLEGREGSPLHF. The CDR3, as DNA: TGTGCCAGCAGCTTAGAAGGGAGGGAGGGTTCACCCCTCCACTTT.

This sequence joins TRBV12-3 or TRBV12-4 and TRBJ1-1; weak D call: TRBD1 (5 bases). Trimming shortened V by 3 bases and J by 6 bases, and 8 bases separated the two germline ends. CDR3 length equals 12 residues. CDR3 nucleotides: TGTGCCAGCAGTTTCGGGGGACCTGAAGCTTTCTTT. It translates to CASSFGGPEAFF.

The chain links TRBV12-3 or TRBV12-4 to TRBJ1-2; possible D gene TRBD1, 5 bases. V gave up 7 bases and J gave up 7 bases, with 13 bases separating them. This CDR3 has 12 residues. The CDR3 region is CASKRGEGGYTF. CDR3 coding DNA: TGTGCCAGCAAAAGGGGAGAGGGTGGCTACACCTTC.

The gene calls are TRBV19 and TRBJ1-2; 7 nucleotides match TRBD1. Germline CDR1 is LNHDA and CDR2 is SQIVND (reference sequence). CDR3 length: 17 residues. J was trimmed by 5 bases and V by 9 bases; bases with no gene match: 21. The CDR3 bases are TGTGCCAGCCCGTTAGACAGGGAGGGCCTGGGCGTGTATGGCTACACCTTC. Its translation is CASPLDREGLGVYGYTF.

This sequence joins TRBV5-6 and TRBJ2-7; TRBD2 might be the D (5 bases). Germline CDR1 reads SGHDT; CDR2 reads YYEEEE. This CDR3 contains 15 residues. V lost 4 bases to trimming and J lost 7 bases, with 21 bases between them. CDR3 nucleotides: TGTGCCAGCAGCCCCTTTGGACGGGATCTACGAGAGCAGTACTTC. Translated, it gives CASSPFGRDLREQYF.

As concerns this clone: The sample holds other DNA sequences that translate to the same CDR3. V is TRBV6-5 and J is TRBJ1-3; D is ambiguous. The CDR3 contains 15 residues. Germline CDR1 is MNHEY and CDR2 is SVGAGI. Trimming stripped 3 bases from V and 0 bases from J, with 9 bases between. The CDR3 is CASSYSGSSGNTIYF. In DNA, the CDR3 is TGTGCCAGCAGTTATTCAGGAAGCTCTGGAAACACCATATATTTT.

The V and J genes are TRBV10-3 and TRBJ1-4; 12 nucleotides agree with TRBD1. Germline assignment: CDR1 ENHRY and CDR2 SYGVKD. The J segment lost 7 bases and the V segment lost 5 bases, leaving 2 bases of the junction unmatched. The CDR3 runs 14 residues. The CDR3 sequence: CAISRDRGLEKLFF. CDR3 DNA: TGTGCCATCAGTCGGGACAGGGGGCTTGAAAAACTGTTTTTT.

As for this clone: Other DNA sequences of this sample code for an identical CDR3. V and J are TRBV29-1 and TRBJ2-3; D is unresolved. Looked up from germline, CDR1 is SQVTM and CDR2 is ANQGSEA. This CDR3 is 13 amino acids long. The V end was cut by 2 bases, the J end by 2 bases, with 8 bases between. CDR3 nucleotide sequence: TGCAGCGTTGAAACGAGGCTCACAGATACGCAGTATTTT. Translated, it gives CSVETRLTDTQYF.

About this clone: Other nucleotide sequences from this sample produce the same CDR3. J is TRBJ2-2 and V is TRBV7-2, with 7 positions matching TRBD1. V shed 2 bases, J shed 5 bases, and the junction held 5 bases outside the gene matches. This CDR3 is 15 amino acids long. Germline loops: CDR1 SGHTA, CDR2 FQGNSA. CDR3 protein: CASSLRQGGTGELFF. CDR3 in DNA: TGTGCCAGCAGCTTAAGACAGGGTGGAACCGGGGAGCTGTTTTTT.

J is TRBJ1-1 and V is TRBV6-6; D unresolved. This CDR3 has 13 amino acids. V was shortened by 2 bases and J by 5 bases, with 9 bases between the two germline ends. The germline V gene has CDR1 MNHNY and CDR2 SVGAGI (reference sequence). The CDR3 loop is CASSYRVGTEAFF. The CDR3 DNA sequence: TGTGCCAGCAGTTACCGGGTAGGAACTGAAGCTTTCTTT.

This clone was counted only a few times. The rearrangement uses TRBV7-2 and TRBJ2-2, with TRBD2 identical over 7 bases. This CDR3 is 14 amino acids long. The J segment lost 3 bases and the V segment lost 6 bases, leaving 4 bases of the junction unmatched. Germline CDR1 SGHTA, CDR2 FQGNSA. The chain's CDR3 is CASRGAGHTGELFF. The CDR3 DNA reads TGTGCCAGCAGGGGAGCGGGGCACACCGGGGAGCTGTTTTTT.

The CDR3, as DNA: TGTGCCATCAGTGATGAGGTTAGCCCTGAAGCTTTCTTT. Encoded protein: CAISDEVSPEAFF. The chain carries TRBV10-3 and TRBJ1-1, with D hard to call. This CDR3 spans 13 amino acids. The germline gives CDR1 ENHRY, CDR2 SYGVKD. Between the trimmed V and J ends, which lost 3 bases and 6 bases, there was a span of 11 bases.

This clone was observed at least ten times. CDR3 protein: CASSPRDRGEAGANVLTF. CDR3 DNA sequence: TGTGCCAGCAGCCCGCGGGACAGGGGGGAGGCTGGGGCCAACGTCCTGACTTTC. The rearrangement joins TRBV9 to TRBJ2-6; TRBD1 matches 11 bases. The CDR3 consists of 18 residues. Trimming cost V 4 bases and J 2 bases; bases outside gene matches: 8. The germline CDR1 and CDR2 sequences are SGDLS and YYNGEE.

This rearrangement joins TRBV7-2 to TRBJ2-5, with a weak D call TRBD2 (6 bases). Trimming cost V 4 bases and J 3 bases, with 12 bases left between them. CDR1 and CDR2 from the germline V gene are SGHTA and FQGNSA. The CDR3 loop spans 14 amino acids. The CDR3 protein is CASSYSGHKETQYF. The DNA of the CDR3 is TGTGCCAGCAGCTATAGCGGCCACAAAGAGACCCAGTACTTC.

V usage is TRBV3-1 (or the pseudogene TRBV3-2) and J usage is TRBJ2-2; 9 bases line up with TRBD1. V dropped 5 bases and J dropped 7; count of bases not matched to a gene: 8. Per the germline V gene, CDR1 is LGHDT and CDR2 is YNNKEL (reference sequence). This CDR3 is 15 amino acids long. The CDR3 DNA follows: TGTGCCAGCAGCAAAACAGGGGGCGCGAACGGGGAGCTGTTTTTT. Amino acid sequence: CASSKTGGANGELFF.

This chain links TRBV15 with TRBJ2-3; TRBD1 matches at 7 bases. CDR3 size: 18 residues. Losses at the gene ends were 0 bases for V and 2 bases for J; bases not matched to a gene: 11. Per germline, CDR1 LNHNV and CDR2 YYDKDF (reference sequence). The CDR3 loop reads CATSRDPGWDSLTDTQYF. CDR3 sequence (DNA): TGTGCCACCAGCAGAGACCCCGGTTGGGACAGCCTCACAGATACGCAGTATTTT.